The 23 T cell receptor beta chains below were found in one sample sequenced in a study of regulatory T cells in long-lasting Graves disease. With iRepertoire HTBI primers and Arm-PCR of CDR3 regions, TCR beta libraries were built. Each CDR3 protein is one row after TCRdb ran MiXCR on the multiplex PCR reads. The top ten hold more than 9% of the sample, which has fewer than 500,000 distinct CDR3 sequences, around 15% seen once. Specified time point: newly diagnosed GD, antithyroid drugs for less than 3 months. PBMC RNA served as the TCR library source. In addition, the sample was reused for a study of T cells in Graves' hyperthyroidism and ophthalmopathy.

The sample in question was peripheral blood mononuclear cells (PBMCs), obtained at new diagnosis, from a patient treated with antithyroid drugs. The receptors stem from a man in his forties or fifties with Graves disease.

This clonotype was seen many times. The rearrangement uses TRBV28 and TRBJ2-2, with D possibly TRBD2 on 5 matching bases. There are 15 residues in the CDR3. Germline V gives CDR1 MDHEN, CDR2 SYDVKM. V was cut by 2 bases and J by 4 bases, with 11 bases left in between. CDR3 in amino acids: CASSLDQRSTGELFF. CDR3 in DNA: TGTGCCAGCAGTTTAGACCAGCGGAGCACCGGGGAGCTGTTTTTT.

The chain uses TRBV19 and TRBJ2-3; no clear D gene. V was pared by 6 bases and J by 4 bases, with 11 bases between. The CDR3 is 13 residues long. Looked up from germline, CDR1 is LNHDA and CDR2 is SQIVND (reference sequence). CDR3 sequence (DNA): TGTGCCAGTAGGGGTGCGGCCGCAGATACGCAGTATTTT. Amino acid sequence: CASRGAAADTQYF. Full variable domain (missing parts from reference TRBV19 and TRBJ2-3): DGGITQSPKYLFRKEGQNVTLSCEQNLNHDAMYWYRQDPGQGLRLIYYSQIVNDFQKGDIAEGYSVSREKKESFPLTVTSAQKNPTAFYLCASRGAAADTQYFGPGTRLTVL.

This clonotype occurred once. With a much larger clone just one base away, this may be a read error. CDR3 bases: TGTCCCAGCAGTTTAAACTCTGAGCAGTTCTTC. Translating gives CPSSLNSEQFF. V and J are TRBV12-3 or TRBV12-4 and TRBJ2-1; D gene unclear. The CDR3 runs to 11 residues.

This clonotype was seen a few times. The chain has TRBV5-6 and TRBJ1-1, with D uncertain. The germline CDR1 and CDR2 sequences are SGHDT and YYEEEE. V was trimmed by 0 bases and J by 4 bases, leaving 13 bases between them. The CDR3 is 15 residues long. The CDR3 bases are TGTGCCAGCAGCTTGGGAGGGCTTCGGAGCACTGAAGCTTTCTTT. The encoded protein is CASSLGGLRSTEAFF.

Many counts were recorded for this clonotype. The V call is TRBV7-9, the J call TRBJ2-7; 10 bases match TRBD2. Germline V gives CDR1 SEHNR, CDR2 FQNEAQ (reference sequence). V was pared by 2 bases and J by 4 bases, with 5 bases of the junction left unmatched. The CDR3 has 15 residues. As DNA, the CDR3 is TGTGCCAGCAGCTTAATCGCTAGCGGGAGATACGAGCAGTACTTC. Translating gives CASSLIASGRYEQYF.

In this sample, this clonotype turned up many times. The chain links TRBV2 to TRBJ2-5; D is ambiguous. Trimming took 7 bases from V and 0 from J, leaving 12 bases between them. The germline CDR1 and CDR2 sequences are SNHLY and FYNNEI. The CDR3 runs 14 residues. This chain's CDR3 is CASKMGTNQETQYF. In DNA, the CDR3 is TGTGCCAGCAAAATGGGCACTAACCAAGAGACCCAGTACTTC.

This clonotype was detected ten times or more. The V gene is TRBV11-1, the J gene TRBJ2-2; the match to TRBD2 covers 11 bases. After removal of 5 bases from V and 3 bases from J, the junction contained 8 bases not matched to a gene. The CDR3 length is 17 residues. CDR1 and CDR2 (germline): SGHAT, FQDESV (reference sequence). CDR3 amino acids: CASSPNAGLADTGELFF. The CDR3 DNA reads TGTGCCAGCAGCCCGAACGCGGGACTAGCGGACACCGGGGAGCTGTTTTTT.

This clonotype was found many times. A junction end diverges from the germline sequence, so it may reflect a read error. The V gene is TRBV5-1, the J gene TRBJ2-1, with 7 bases identical to TRBD2. Germline V CDR1 and CDR2: SGHRS, YFSETQ. This CDR3 region has 16 residues. CDR3 amino acids: CASSFQGSGKGNEQFF. CDR3 DNA sequence: TGTGCCAGCAGCTTTCAGGGAAGCGGGAAAGGAAATGAGCAGTTCTTC.

This clonotype has at least ten counts. This rearrangement joins TRBV6-1 to TRBJ1-5; possible D gene TRBD1, 5 bases. The CDR3 extends over 13 amino acids. Germline loops: CDR1 MNHNS, CDR2 SASEGT. Between the trimmed V and J ends, which lost 5 bases and 7 bases, there was a span of 12 bases. The chain's CDR3 is CASSPRDRQPQHF. The CDR3 bases are TGTGCCAGCAGTCCCAGGGACCGGCAGCCCCAGCATTTT.

This clonotype was detected many times. The chain employs TRBV11-2 and TRBJ2-1; 9 bases align to TRBD2. The germline V gene encodes CDR1 SGHAT and CDR2 FQNNGV. The CDR3 contains 19 residues. With 1 base clipped from V and 0 bases from J, the junction kept 10 bases outside the gene matches. CDR3 in DNA: TGTGCCAGCAGCTTAGGCCGGCGGGAGGGCCCTAGCTCCTACAATGAGCAGTTCTTC. Residues: CASSLGRREGPSSYNEQFF.

This clonotype was detected ten times or more. The V call is TRBV11-3, the J call TRBJ2-7; D is perhaps TRBD1 (5 bases). Germline assignment: CDR1 SGHNT and CDR2 YENEEA. Trimming took off 9 bases at V and 1 base at J, with 16 bases between the two ends. The CDR3 spans 14 residues. The CDR3 DNA follows: TGTGCCAGTACTGGTAGGGCAGGGTCCTACGAGCAGTACTTC. It codes for CASTGRAGSYEQYF.

The V gene is TRBV5-1, the J gene TRBJ2-7, with 14 bases matching TRBD2. J was trimmed by 5 bases and V by 4 bases; bases with no gene match: 5. Germline V CDR1 and CDR2: SGHRS, YFSETQ. CDR3 length equals 15 residues. The CDR3 is CASSGGLAGVHEQYF. CDR3 DNA sequence: TGCGCCAGCAGCGGGGGACTAGCGGGAGTCCACGAGCAGTACTTC.

This clonotype was counted between two and nine times. The chain employs TRBV12-3 or TRBV12-4 and TRBJ2-7; 7 positions match TRBD2. The CDR3 consists of 13 residues. The J segment lost 1 base and the V segment lost 4 bases, leaving 1 base of the junction unmatched. CDR3 bases: TGTGCCAGCAGTTGGGGACTATCCTACGAGCAGTACTTC. Protein: CASSWGLSYEQYF.

Ten or more counts support this clonotype. This chain links TRBV7-2 with TRBJ2-3, with 7 bases aligning to TRBD1. Germline CDR1 is SGHTA and CDR2 is FQGNSA. CDR3 length: 13 amino acids. Trimming cost V 3 bases and J 4 bases; bases outside gene matches: 1. In DNA form, the CDR3 reads TGTGCCAGCAGCTTGGGACAGCCAGATACGCAGTATTTT. Translated: CASSLGQPDTQYF.

This clonotype was observed a handful of times. This chain connects TRBV19 to TRBJ2-2; D call uncertain. From germline, CDR1 is LNHDA and CDR2 SQIVND (reference sequence). V was clipped by 1 base and J by 2 bases, with 5 bases between them. CDR3 size: 14 residues. The CDR3: CASSIVLNTGELFF. The CDR3, as DNA: TGTGCCAGTAGTATAGTTCTTAACACCGGGGAGCTGTTTTTT.

Details on this clonotype: This is likely an artifact of a read error, given a far larger clone one base away. The chain is built from TRBV7-8 and TRBJ2-7; no clear D gene. Germline assignment: CDR1 SGHVS and CDR2 FQNEAQ. CDR3 length: 15 residues. CDR3 in amino acids: CASRVGPDTSYGQYF. CDR3 in DNA: TGTGCCAGCAGGGTAGGTCCAGATACCTCCTACGGGCAGTACTTC. The full variable domain, its missing parts supplied by reference TRBV7-8 and TRBJ2-7, is GAGVSQSPRYKVAKRGQDVALRCDPISGHVSLFWYQQALGQGPEFLTYFQNEAQLDKSGLPSDRFFAERPEGSVSTLKIQRTQQEDSAVYLCASRVGPDTSYGQYFGPGTRLTVT.

This clonotype was counted at least ten times. The J gene is TRBJ2-1, the V gene TRBV28, with a tentative D call TRBD2 (5 bases). Germline assignment: CDR1 MDHEN and CDR2 SYDVKM. CDR3 size: 14 residues. The ends were cut back, 7 bases at V and 1 base at J, with 11 bases in the middle. This chain's CDR3 is CASKLLVSYNEQFF. CDR3 DNA sequence: TGTGCCAGCAAATTACTAGTTTCCTACAATGAGCAGTTCTTC.

This clonotype was seen at least ten times. The chain couples TRBV27 to TRBJ1-1; the D is unclear. V lost 3 bases and J lost 6, with 11 bases in between. The CDR3 covers 13 residues. Germline values: CDR1 MNHEY, CDR2 SMNVEV (reference sequence). CDR3 DNA sequence: TGTGCCAGCAGTTTTGGTATCGGCGCTGAAGCTTTCTTT. It codes for CASSFGIGAEAFF.

This clonotype was detected only a few times. This sequence joins TRBV6-5 and TRBJ2-3; 15 nucleotides agree with TRBD2. V shed 4 bases and J 8 bases; nucleotides not matched to a gene: 7. This CDR3 contains 16 residues. Germline loops: CDR1 MNHEY, CDR2 SVGAGI. The CDR3 nucleotides are TGTGCCAGCAGTTCACCGGGACTAGCGGGAGGAGCTACGCAGTATTTT. This gives the protein CASSSPGLAGGATQYF.

In its sample, this clonotype was seen many times. CDR3 loop: CSARETGGNTQYF. The CDR3 bases are TGCAGTGCTAGAGAGACAGGGGGAAATACGCAGTATTTT. The rearrangement uses TRBV20-1 and TRBJ2-3, with 9 bases fitting TRBD1. CDR1 and CDR2 from the germline V gene are DFQATT and SNEGSKA (reference sequence). Germline trimming cut 0 bases from V and 7 bases from J; bases unmatched to any gene: 2. CDR3 size: 13 residues.

The chain couples TRBV5-1 to TRBJ2-7; TRBD1 agrees at 8 bases. The CDR3 has 16 residues. CDR1 and CDR2 from the germline V gene are SGHRS and YFSETQ. The J segment lost 0 bases and the V segment lost 4 bases, leaving 9 bases of the junction unmatched. The CDR3 bases are TGCGCCAGCAGCGGTGGACAGGGCCGAAGCTCCTACGAGCAGTACTTC. Translated: CASSGGQGRSSYEQYF.

This clonotype occurred a few times. The chain employs TRBV14 and TRBJ2-2; 7 bases line up with TRBD1. V dropped 2 bases and J dropped 4; count of bases not matched to a gene: 4. Per the germline V gene, CDR1 is SGHDN and CDR2 is FVKESK. CDR3 length: 15 amino acids. DNA for the CDR3: TGTGCCAGCAGCCAACGACAGGGAACCACCGGGGAGCTGTTTTTT. Residues: CASSQRQGTTGELFF.

This clonotype showed up just a few times. The genes are TRBV4-2 and TRBJ1-3; D is undetermined. From germline, CDR1 is LGHNA and CDR2 YNFKEQ. V lost 2 bases and J 0 bases, leaving 11 bases between the germline ends. This CDR3 comprises 16 residues. The CDR3 DNA follows: TGTGCCAGCAGCCAAAGGACGGGGAGCTCTGGAAACACCATATATTTT. Translation: CASSQRTGSSGNTIYF.